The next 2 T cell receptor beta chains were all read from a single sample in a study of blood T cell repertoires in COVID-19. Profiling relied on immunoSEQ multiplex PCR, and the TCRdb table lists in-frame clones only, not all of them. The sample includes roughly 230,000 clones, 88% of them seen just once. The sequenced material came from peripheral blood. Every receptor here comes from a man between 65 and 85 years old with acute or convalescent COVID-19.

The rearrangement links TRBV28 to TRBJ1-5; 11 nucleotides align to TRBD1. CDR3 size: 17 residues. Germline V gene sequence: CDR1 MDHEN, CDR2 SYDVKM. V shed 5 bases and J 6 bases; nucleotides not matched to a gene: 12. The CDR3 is CASSPGSGTGGGQPQHF. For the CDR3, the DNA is TGTGCCAGCAGTCCCGGCTCCGGGACAGGGGGGGGTCAGCCCCAGCATTTT. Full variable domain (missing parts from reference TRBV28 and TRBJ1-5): DVKVTQSSRYLVKRTGEKVFLECVQDMDHENMFWYRQDPGLGLRLIYFSYDVKMKEKGDIPEGYSVSREKKERFSLILESASTNQTSMYLCASSPGSGTGGGQPQHFGDGTRLSIL.

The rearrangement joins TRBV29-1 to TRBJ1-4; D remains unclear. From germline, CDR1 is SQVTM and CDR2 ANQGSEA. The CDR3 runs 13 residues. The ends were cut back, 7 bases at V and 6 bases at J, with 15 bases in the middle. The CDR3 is CSAFGNGDEKLFF. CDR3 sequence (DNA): TGCAGCGCCTTCGGGAACGGAGATGAAAAACTGTTTTTT.